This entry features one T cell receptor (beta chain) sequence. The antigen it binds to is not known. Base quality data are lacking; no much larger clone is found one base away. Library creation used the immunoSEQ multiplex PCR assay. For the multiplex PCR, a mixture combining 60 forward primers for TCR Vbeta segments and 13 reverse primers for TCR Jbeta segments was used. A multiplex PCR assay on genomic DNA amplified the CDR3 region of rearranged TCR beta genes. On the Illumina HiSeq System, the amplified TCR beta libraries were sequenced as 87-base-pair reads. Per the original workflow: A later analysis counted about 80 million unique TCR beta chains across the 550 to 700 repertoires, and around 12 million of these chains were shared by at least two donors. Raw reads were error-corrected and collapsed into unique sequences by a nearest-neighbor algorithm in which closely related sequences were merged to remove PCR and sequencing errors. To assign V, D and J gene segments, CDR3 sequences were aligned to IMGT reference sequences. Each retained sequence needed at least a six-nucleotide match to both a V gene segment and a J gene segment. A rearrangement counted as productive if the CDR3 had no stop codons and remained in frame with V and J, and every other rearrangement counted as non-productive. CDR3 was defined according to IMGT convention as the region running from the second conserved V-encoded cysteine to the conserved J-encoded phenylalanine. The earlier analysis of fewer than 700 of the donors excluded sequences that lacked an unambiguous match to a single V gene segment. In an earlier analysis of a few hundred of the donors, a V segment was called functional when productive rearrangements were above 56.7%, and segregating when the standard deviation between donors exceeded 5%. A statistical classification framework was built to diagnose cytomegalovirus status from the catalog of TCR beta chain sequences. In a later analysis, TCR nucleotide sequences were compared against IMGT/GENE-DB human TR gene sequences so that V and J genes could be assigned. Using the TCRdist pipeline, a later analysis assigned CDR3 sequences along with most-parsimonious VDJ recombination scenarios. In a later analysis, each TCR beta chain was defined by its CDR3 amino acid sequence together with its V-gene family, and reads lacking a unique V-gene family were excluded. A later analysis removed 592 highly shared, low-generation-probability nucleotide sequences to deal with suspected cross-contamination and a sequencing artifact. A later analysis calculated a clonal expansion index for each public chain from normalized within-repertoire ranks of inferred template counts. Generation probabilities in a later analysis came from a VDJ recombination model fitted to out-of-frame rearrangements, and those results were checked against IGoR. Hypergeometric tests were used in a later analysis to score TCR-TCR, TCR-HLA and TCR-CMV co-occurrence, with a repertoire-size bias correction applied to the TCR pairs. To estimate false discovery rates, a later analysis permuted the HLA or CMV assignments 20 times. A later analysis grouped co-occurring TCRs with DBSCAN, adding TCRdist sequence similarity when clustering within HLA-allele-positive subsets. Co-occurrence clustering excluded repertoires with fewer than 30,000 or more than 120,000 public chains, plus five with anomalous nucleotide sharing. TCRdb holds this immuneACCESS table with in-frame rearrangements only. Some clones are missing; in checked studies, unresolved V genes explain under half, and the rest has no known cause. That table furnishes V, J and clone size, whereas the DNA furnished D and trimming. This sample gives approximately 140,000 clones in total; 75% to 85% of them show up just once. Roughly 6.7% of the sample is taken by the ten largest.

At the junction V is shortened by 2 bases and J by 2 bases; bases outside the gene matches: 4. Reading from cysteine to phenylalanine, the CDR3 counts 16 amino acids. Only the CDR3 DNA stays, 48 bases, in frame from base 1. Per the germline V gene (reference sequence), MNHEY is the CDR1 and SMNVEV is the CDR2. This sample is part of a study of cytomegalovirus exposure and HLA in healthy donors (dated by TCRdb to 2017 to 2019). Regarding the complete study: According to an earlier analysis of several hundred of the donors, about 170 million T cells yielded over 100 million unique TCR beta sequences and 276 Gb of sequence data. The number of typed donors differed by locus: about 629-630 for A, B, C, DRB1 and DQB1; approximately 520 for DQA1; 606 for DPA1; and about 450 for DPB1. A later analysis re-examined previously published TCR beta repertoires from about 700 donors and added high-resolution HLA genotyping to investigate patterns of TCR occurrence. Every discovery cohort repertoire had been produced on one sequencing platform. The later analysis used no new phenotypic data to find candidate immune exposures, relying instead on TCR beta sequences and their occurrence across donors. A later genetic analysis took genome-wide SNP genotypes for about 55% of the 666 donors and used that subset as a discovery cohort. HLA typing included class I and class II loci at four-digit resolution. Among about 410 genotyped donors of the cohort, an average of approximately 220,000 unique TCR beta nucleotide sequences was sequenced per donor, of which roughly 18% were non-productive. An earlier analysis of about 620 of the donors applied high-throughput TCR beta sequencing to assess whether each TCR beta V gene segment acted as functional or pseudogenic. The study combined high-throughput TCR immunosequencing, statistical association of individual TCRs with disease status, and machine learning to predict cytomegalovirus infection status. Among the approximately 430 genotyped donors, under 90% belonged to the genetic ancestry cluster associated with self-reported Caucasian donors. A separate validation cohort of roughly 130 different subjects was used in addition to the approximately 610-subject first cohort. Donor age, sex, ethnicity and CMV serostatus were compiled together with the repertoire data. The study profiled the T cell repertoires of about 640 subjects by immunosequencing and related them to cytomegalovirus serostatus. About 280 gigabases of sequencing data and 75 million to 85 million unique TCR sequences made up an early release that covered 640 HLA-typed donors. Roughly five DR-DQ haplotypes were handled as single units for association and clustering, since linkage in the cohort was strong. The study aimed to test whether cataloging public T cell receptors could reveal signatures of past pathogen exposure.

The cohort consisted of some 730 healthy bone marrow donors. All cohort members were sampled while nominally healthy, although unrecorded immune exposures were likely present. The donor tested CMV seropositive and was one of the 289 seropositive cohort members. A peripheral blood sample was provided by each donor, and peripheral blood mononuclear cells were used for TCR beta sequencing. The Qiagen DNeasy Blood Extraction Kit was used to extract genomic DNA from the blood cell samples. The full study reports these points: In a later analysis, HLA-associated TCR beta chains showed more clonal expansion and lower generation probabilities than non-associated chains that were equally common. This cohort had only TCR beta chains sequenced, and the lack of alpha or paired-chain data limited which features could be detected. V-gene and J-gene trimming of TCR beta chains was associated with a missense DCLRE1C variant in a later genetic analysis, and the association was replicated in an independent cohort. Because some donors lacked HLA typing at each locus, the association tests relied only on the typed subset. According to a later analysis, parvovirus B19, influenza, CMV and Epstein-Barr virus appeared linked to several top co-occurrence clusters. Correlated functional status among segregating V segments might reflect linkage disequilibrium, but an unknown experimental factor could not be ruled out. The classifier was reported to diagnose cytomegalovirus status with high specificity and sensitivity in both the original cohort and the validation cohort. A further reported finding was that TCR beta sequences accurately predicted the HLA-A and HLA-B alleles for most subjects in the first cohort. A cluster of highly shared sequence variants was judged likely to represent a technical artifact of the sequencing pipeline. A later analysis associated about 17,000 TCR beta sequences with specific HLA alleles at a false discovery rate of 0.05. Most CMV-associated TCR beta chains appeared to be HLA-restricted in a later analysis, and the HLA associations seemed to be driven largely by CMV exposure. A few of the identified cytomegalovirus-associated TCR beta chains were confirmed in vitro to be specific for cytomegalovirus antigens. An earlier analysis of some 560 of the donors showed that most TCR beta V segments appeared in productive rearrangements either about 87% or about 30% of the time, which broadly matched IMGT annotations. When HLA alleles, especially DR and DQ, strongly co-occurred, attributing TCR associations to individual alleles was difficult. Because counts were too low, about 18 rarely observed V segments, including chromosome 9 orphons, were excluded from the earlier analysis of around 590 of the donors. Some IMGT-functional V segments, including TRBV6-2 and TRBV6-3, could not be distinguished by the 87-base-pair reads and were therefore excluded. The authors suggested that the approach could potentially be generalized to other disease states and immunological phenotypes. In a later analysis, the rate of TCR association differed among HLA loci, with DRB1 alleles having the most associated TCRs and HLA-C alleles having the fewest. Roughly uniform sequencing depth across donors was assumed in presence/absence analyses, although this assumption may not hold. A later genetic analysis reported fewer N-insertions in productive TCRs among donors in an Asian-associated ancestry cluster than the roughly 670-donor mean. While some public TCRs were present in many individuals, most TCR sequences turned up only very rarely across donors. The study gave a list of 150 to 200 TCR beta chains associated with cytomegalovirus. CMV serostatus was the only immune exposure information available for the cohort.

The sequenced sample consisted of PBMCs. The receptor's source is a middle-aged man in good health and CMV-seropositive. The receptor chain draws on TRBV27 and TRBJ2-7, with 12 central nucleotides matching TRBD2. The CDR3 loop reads CASSLLTSGRPYEQYF. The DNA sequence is TGTGCCAGCAGTTTACTAACTAGCGGGAGGCCCTACGAGCAGTACTTC.